This TCR beta chain was captured in a study of CD8 T cells in Susac syndrome. Reverse transcription of 0.5 to 1 ug RNA was carried out with random hexamers. TCRdb reprocessed the immunoSEQ multiplex PCR reads via MiXCR and lists one record per CDR3 protein. The sample gives about 120,000 distinct CDR3 sequences, around 96% of which show up once; roughly 0.14% is in the top ten. The V gene lost 1 base and the J gene lost 6 bases, with 9 bases spanning the gap. Germline V lookup: CDR1 SQVTM, CDR2 ANQGSEA. The CDR3 is 12 residues long. J is TRBJ1-2 and V is TRBV29-1; tentative D call: TRBD1 (5 bases). The TCR was taken from a human donor with Susac syndrome. Sequenced sample: CD4+ T cells from PBMCs. This chain's CDR3 is CSVEVEGDGYTF. The DNA of the CDR3 is TGCAGCGTTGAAGTCGAAGGGGATGGCTACACCTTC.